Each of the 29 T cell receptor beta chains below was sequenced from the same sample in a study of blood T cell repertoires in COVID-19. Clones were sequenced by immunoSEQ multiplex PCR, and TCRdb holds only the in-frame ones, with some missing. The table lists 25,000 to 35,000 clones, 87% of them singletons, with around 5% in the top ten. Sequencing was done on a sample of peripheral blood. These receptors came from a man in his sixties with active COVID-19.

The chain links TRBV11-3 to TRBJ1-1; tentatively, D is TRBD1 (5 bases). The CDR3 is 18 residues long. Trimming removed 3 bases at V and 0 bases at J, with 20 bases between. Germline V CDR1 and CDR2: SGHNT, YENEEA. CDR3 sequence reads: CASSFKCSVRGMNTEAFF. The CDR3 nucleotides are TGTGCCAGCAGCTTCAAATGTAGTGTGCGGGGCATGAACACTGAAGCTTTCTTT.

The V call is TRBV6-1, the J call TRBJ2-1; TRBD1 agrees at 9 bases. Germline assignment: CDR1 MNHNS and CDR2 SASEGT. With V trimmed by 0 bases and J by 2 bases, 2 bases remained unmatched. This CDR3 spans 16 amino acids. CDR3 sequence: CASSEADRGPYNEQFF. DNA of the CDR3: TGTGCCAGCAGTGAAGCGGACAGGGGACCCTACAATGAGCAGTTCTTC.

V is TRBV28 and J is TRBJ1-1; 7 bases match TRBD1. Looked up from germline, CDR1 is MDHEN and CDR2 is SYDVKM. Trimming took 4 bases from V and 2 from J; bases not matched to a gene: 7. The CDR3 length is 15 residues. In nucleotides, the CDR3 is TGTGCCAGCAGTTCTGACAGGGTTGGAAACACTGAAGCTTTCTTT. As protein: CASSSDRVGNTEAFF. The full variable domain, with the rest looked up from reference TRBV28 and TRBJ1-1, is DVKVTQSSRYLVKRTGEKVFLECVQDMDHENMFWYRQDPGLGLRLIYFSYDVKMKEKGDIPEGYSVSREKKERFSLILESASTNQTSMYLCASSSDRVGNTEAFFGQGTRLTVV.

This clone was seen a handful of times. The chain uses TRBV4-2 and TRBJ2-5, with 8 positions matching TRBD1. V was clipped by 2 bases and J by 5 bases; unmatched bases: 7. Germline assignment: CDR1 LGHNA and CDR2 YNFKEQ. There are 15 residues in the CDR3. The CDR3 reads CASSQQTGGGETQYF. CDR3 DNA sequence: TGTGCCAGCAGCCAACAAACAGGGGGTGGGGAGACCCAGTACTTC.

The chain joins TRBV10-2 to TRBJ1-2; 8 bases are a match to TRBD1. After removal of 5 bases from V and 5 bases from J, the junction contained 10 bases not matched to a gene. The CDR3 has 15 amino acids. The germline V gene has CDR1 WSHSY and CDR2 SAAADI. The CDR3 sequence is CASSFLAGTGYGYTF. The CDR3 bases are TGCGCCAGCAGTTTTCTAGCCGGGACAGGATATGGCTACACCTTC.

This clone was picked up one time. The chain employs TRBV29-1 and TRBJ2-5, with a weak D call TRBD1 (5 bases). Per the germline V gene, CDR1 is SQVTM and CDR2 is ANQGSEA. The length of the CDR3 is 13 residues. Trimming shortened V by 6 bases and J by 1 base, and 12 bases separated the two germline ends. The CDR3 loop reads CSVPETVQETQYF. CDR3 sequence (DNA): TGCAGCGTCCCAGAGACAGTCCAAGAGACCCAGTACTTC.

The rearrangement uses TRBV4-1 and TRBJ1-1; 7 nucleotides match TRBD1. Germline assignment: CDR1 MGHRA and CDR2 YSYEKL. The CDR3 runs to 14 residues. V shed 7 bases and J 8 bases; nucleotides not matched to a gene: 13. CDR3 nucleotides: TGCGCCAGCACAGGGGACAGACTCTTAGGGGAAGCTTTCTTT. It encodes CASTGDRLLGEAFF.

CDR3 in DNA: TGTGCCAGCAGTAACTTCCGGGACAGGGGTGGCGAGCAGTACTTC. As protein: CASSNFRDRGGEQYF. The gene calls are TRBV6-5 and TRBJ2-7, with TRBD1 matching 10 bases. After removal of 5 bases from V and 6 bases from J, the junction contained 10 bases not matched to a gene. The CDR3 runs 15 residues. Germline V gene lookup returns CDR1 MNHEY and CDR2 SVGAGI.

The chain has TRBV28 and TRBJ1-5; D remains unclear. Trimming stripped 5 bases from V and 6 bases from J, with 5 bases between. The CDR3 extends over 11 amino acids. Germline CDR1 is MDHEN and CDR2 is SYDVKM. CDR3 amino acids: CASSESQPQHF. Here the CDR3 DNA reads TGTGCCAGCAGTGAGAGTCAGCCCCAGCATTTT.

CDR3 bases: TGTGCCAGTAGCGAATACAGGGGAGAAAACACCGGGGAGCTGTTTTTT. It is translated as CASSEYRGENTGELFF. The gene calls are TRBV19 and TRBJ2-2; 7 bases are shared with TRBD1. The CDR3 totals 16 residues. The germline gives CDR1 LNHDA, CDR2 SQIVND (reference sequence). J gave up 2 bases and V 6 bases, and 9 bases lay outside the gene matches.

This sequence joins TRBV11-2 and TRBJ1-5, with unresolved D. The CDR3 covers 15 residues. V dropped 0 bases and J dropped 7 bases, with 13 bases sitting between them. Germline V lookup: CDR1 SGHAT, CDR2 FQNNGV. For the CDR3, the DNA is TGTGCCAGCAGCTTAGAAGGCAGGTCTTACCAGCCCCAGCATTTT. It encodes CASSLEGRSYQPQHF.

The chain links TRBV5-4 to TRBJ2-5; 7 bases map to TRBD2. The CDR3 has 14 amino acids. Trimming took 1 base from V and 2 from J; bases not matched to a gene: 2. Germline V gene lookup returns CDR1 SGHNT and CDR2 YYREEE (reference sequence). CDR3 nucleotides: TGTGCCAGCAGCTTGCGACTAGCTCAAGAGACCCAGTACTTC. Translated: CASSLRLAQETQYF.

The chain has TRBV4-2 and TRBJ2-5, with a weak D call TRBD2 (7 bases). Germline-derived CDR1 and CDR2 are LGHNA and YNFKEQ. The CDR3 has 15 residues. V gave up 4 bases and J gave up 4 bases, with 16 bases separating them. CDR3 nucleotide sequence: TGTGCCAGCAGCCTCTGGGGGGGCGAGGGAGAGACCCAGTACTTC. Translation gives CASSLWGGEGETQYF.

CDR3 sequence reads: CASSEGVSTEAFF. Here the CDR3 DNA reads TGTGCCAGCAGCGAGGGGGTGAGCACTGAAGCTTTCTTT. V gene TRBV6-6 combines with J gene TRBJ1-1; the D gene is possibly TRBD1 (6 bases). The CDR3 loop spans 13 amino acids. Deletions cut 6 bases from V and 4 bases from J, with 12 bases between. Germline loops: CDR1 MNHNY, CDR2 SVGAGI (reference sequence).

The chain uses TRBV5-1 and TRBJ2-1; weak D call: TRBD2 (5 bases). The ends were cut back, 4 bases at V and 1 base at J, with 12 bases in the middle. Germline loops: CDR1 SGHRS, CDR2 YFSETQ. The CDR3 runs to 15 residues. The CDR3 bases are TGCGCCAGCAGCCCAACGGGGAAATCCTACAATGAGCAGTTCTTC. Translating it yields CASSPTGKSYNEQFF.

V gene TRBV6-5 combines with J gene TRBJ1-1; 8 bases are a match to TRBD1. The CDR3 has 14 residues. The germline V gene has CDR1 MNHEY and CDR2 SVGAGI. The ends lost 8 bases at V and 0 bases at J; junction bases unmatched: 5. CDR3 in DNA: TGTGCCAGCGTGAACAGGGGGGTGAACACTGAAGCTTTCTTT. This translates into CASVNRGVNTEAFF.

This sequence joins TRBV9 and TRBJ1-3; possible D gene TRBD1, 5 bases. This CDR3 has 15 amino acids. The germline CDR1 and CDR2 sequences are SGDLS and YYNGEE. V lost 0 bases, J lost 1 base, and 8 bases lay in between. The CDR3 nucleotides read TGTGCCAGCAGCGTAGACAGGATGTCTGGAAACACCATATATTTT. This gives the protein CASSVDRMSGNTIYF.

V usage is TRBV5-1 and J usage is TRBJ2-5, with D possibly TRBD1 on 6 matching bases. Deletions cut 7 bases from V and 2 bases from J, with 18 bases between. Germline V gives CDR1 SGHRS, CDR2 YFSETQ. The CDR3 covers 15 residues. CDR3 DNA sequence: TGCGCCAGCCACCACCTTCCGGGACAACAAGAGACCCAGTACTTC. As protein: CASHHLPGQQETQYF.

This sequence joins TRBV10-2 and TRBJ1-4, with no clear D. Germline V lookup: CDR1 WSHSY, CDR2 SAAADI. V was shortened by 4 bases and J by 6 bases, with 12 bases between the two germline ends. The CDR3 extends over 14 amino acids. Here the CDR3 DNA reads TGCGCCAGCAGTGGGGGAGGCAGTTATGAAAAACTGTTTTTT. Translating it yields CASSGGGSYEKLFF.

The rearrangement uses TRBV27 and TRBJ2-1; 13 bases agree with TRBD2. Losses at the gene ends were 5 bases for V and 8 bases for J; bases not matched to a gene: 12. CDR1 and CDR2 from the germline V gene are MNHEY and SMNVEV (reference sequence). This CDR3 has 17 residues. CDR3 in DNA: TGTGCCAGCAGTGACCCGACTAGCGGGGGGCTCCTAGATGAGCAGTTCTTC. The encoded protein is CASSDPTSGGLLDEQFF.

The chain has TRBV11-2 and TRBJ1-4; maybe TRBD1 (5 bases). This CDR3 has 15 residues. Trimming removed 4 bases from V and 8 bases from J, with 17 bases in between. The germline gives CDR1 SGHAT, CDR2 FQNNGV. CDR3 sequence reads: CASSSRTHRGEKLFF. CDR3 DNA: TGTGCCAGCAGCTCCAGGACCCACCGGGGGGAAAAACTGTTTTTT.

The CDR3 protein is CASSPIGEGDTEAFF. Written as DNA, the CDR3 is TGTGCCAGCAGTCCCATTGGGGAGGGGGACACTGAAGCTTTCTTT. The chain links TRBV27 to TRBJ1-1; TRBD1 might be the D (6 bases). Germline CDR1 reads MNHEY; CDR2 reads SMNVEV (reference sequence). V lost 5 bases and J lost 3, with 16 bases in between. The CDR3 totals 15 residues.

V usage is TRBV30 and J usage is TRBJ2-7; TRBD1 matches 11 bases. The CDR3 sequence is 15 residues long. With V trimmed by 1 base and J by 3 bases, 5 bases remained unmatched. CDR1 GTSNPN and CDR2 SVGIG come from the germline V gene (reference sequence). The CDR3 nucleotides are TGTGCCTGGAGTGCCTTTGGGACAGGGGGCTACGAGCAGTACTTC. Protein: CAWSAFGTGGYEQYF.

The CDR3 sequence is CAREGTASSGNTIYF. The DNA for the CDR3 is TGCGCCAGGGAGGGGACGGCAAGCTCTGGAAACACCATATATTTT. This chain connects TRBV10-1 to TRBJ1-3, with D maybe TRBD1 (5 bases). Looked up from germline, CDR1 is WNHNN and CDR2 is SYGVQD (reference sequence). Trimming shortened V by 9 bases and J by 0 bases, and 15 bases separated the two germline ends. This CDR3 is 15 amino acids long.

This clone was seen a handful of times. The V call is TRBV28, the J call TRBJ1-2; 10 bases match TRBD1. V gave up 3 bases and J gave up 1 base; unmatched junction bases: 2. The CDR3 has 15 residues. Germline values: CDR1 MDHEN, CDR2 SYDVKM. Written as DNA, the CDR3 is TGTGCCAGCAGTTTGACAGGGGGCCATAACTATGGCTACACCTTC. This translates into CASSLTGGHNYGYTF.

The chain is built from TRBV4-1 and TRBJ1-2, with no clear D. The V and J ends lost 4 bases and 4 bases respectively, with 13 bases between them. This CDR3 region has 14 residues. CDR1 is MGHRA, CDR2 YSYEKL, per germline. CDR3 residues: CASSLSAELYGYTF. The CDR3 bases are TGCGCCAGCAGCCTCAGCGCGGAACTCTATGGCTACACCTTC.

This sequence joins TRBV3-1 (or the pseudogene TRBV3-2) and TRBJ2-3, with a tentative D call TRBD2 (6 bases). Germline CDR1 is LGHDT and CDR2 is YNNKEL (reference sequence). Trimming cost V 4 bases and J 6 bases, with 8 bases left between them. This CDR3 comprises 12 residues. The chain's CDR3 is CASSPGDDTQYF. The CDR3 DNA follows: TGTGCCAGCAGCCCGGGGGATGATACGCAGTATTTT.

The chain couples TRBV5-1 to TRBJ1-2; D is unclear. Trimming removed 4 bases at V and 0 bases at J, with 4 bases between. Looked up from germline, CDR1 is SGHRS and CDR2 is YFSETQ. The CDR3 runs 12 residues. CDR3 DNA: TGCGCCAGCAGCGACACTAACTATGGCTACACCTTC. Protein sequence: CASSDTNYGYTF.

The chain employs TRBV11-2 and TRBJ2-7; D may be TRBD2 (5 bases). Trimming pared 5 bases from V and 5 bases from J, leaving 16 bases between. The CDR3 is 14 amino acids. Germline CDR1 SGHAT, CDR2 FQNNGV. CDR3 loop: CASSLTDFPHEQYF. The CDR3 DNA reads TGTGCCAGCAGCCTTACGGACTTCCCCCACGAGCAGTACTTC.